A single sample is the source of the 13 T cell receptor beta chains below, sequenced in a study of blood T cells in healthy people across ages. With a J-beta primer mix and a sample-barcoded 5' primer, a second PCR ran roughly 6 to 12 cycles. In TCRdb, the 5' RACE reads were re-called with MiXCR into one record per CDR3 protein. Of 590,000 or so distinct CDR3 sequences in the sample, about 30% were seen once. Sequenced material: blood. The receptors were gathered from a woman aged 80 or over in good health.

In its sample, this clonotype was seen a few times. The rearrangement links TRBV20-1 to TRBJ1-4, with D perhaps TRBD1 (5 bases). From germline, CDR1 is DFQATT and CDR2 SNEGSKA (reference sequence). The CDR3 is 16 amino acids. The ends were cut back, 0 bases at V and 8 bases at J, with 19 bases in the middle. This CDR3 reads CSARDRARQRAEKLFF. As DNA, the CDR3 is TGCAGTGCTAGAGATAGGGCCCGACAGCGCGCCGAAAAACTGTTTTTT.

The chain is built from TRBV7-8 and TRBJ1-4, with 10 bases that match TRBD1. Per germline, CDR1 SGHVS and CDR2 FQNEAQ. The CDR3 has 15 amino acids. V gave up 8 bases and J gave up 4 bases; unmatched junction bases: 7. CDR3 sequence (DNA): TGTGCCAGCGGGGGGACAGGGGCGTTTAATGAAAAACTGTTTTTT. Translating it yields CASGGTGAFNEKLFF.

In its sample, this clonotype was seen a few times. The chain combines TRBV2 with TRBJ1-4; D unclear. In germline, CDR1 is SNHLY, CDR2 FYNNEI. This CDR3 spans 15 amino acids. V was shortened by 6 bases and J by 0 bases, with 11 bases between the two germline ends. CDR3 amino acids: CASRGGQATNEKLFF. The CDR3 DNA sequence: TGTGCCAGCAGAGGAGGGCAAGCAACTAATGAAAAACTGTTTTTT.

This clonotype came up many times. V gene TRBV5-1 combines with J gene TRBJ2-3; TRBD2 matches 7 bases. Germline V gene sequence: CDR1 SGHRS, CDR2 YFSETQ. The CDR3 runs 16 residues. The J segment lost 8 bases and the V segment lost 0 bases, leaving 12 bases of the junction unmatched. The CDR3 loop is CASSLDAAGSRGTQYF. DNA of the CDR3: TGCGCCAGCAGCTTGGATGCAGCGGGGAGCCGCGGTACGCAGTATTTT.

This clonotype was detected only a few times. This sequence may be a read error, since a much larger clone differs from it by one base. CDR3 in amino acids: CASSLSPGGVDEQYF. The CDR3 nucleotides are TGTGCCAGCAGCTTGTCCCCGGGGGGCGTGGATGAGCAGTACTTC. The rearrangement links TRBV5-6 to TRBJ2-1; a possible D gene is TRBD2 (7 bases). With the DNA end fitting TRBJ2-7 better, the J assignment may be wrong. CDR3 length equals 15 residues. CDR1 is SGHDT and CDR2 is YYEEEE in the germline V gene.

The V and J genes are TRBV5-1 and TRBJ2-7, with TRBD2 matching 10 bases. V gave up 2 bases and J gave up 0 bases; unmatched junction bases: 5. CDR1 is SGHRS and CDR2 is YFSETQ in the germline V gene. The CDR3 contains 16 residues. CDR3 amino acids: CASSFSSGGFSYEQYF. CDR3 sequence (DNA): TGCGCCAGCAGCTTCTCTAGCGGGGGTTTCTCCTACGAGCAGTACTTC.

There are many counts of this clonotype. V and J are TRBV7-9 and TRBJ1-6; the D is unclear. The CDR3 extends over 12 amino acids. Per germline, CDR1 SEHNR and CDR2 FQNEAQ (reference sequence). The germline V and J ends were trimmed by 1 base and 9 bases, with 4 bases remaining between them. The CDR3, as DNA: TGTGCCAGCAGCTTAGACGGTTCACCCCTCCACTTT. Translated, it gives CASSLDGSPLHF. Using reference TRBV7-9 and TRBJ1-6 for the parts outside the CDR3, the full variable domain is DTGVSQNPRHKITKRGQNVTFRCDPISEHNRLYWYRQTLGQGPEFLTYFQNEAQLEKSRLLSDRFSAERPKGSFSTLEIQRTEQGDSAMYLCASSLDGSPLHFGNGTRLTVT.

This clonotype was recorded many times. A read error may be the cause here, since a much bigger clone is one base away. The rearrangement uses TRBV29-1 and TRBJ2-5; unclear D gene. With 2 bases removed from V and 11 bases from J, the gap between germline ends came to 21 bases. The germline V gene encodes CDR1 SQVTM and CDR2 ANQGSEA. This CDR3 comprises 14 residues. CDR3 coding DNA: TGCAGCGTTGAAAACCCCAACGCGTTGGTGGGGCAGTACTTC. This gives the protein CSVENPNALVGQYF. The full variable domain, in which reference TRBV29-1 and TRBJ2-5 provide the parts outside the CDR3, is SAVISQKPSRDICQRGTSLTIQCQVDSQVTMMFWYRQQPGQSLTLIATANQGSEATYESGFVIDKFPISRPNLTFSTLTVSNMSPEDSSIYLCSVENPNALVGQYFGPGTRLLVL.

On this clonotype itself: Since a much larger clone is just one base distant, this may be a read error. The CDR3 nucleotides read TGCGGTACCGACAGGGGAGGGTCTGAAGCTTTCTTT. This sequence encodes CGTDRGGSEAFF. The chain employs TRBV20-1 and TRBJ1-1; 8 bases are a match to TRBD1. This CDR3 has 12 residues. Germline CDR1 and CDR2: DFQATT and SNEGSKA (reference sequence).

This clonotype was counted between two and nine times. This rearrangement joins TRBV7-6 to TRBJ1-4, with D unresolved. The germline gives CDR1 SGHVS, CDR2 FNYEAQ. The V end was cut by 4 bases, the J end by 0 bases, with 6 bases between. The CDR3 runs 14 residues. CDR3 amino acids: CASSYTSTNEKLFF. CDR3 nucleotides: TGTGCCAGCAGCTATACATCAACTAATGAAAAACTGTTTTTT.

As for this clonotype: A much larger clone lies a single base off, so this may be a read error. The chain couples TRBV10-3 to TRBJ2-4, with D perhaps matching TRBD2 (6 bases). The length of the CDR3 is 15 residues. Trimming removed 4 bases at V and 13 bases at J, with 23 bases between. Germline CDR1 reads ENHRY; CDR2 reads SYGVKD. The CDR3, as DNA: TGTGCCATCAGTGGGCCCCTGGTAGCGGCTAATGAGCAGTACTTC. Protein sequence: CAISGPLVAANEQYF.

This clonotype was seen at least ten times. CDR3 residues: CSARQPGGREQFF. The CDR3 bases are TGCAGTGCTAGACAGCCGGGGGGGCGGGAGCAGTTCTTC. The chain is built from TRBV20-1 and TRBJ2-1; 8 positions match TRBD2. With V trimmed by 2 bases and J by 10 bases, 7 bases remained unmatched. Germline V lookup: CDR1 DFQATT, CDR2 SNEGSKA (reference sequence). The CDR3 runs 13 residues.

The chain recombines TRBV7-3 with TRBJ1-5; no reliable D call. CDR1 is SGHTA, CDR2 FQGTGA, per germline. Trimming pared 0 bases from V and 3 bases from J, leaving 9 bases between. The CDR3 runs 15 residues. In nucleotides, the CDR3 is TGTGCCAGCAGCTTAACGGCCGGGATCAATCAGCCCCAGCATTTT. Residues: CASSLTAGINQPQHF.